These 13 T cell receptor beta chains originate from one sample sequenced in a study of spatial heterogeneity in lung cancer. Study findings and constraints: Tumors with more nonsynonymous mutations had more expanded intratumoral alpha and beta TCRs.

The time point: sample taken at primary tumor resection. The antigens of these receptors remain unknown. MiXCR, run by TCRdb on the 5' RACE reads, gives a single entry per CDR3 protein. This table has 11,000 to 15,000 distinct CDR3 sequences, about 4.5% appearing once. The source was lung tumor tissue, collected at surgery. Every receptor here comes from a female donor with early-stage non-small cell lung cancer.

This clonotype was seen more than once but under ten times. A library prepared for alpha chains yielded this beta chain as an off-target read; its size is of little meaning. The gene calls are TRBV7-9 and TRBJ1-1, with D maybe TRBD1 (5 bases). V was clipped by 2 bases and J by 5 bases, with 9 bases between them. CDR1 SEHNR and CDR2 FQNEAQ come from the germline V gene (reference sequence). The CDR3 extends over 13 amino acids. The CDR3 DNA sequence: TGTGCCAGCAGCTTATTTCAGGGTACTGAAGCTTTCTTT. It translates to CASSLFQGTEAFF.

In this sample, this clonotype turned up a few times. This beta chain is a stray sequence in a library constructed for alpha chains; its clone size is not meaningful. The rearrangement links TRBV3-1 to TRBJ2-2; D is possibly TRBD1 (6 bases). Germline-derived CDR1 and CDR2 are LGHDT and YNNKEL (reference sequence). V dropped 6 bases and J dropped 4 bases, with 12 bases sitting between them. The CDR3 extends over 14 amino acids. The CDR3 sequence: CASSRTGTTGELFF. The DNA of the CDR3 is TGTGCCAGCAGTCGTACAGGGACCACCGGGGAGCTGTTTTTT.

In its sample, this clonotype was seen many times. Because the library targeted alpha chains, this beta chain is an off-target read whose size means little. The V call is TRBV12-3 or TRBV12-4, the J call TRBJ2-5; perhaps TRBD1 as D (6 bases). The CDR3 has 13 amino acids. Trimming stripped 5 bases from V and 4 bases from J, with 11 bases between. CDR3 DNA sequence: TGTGCCAGCAGTGTAACAGGGACAGAGACCCAGTACTTC. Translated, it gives CASSVTGTETQYF.

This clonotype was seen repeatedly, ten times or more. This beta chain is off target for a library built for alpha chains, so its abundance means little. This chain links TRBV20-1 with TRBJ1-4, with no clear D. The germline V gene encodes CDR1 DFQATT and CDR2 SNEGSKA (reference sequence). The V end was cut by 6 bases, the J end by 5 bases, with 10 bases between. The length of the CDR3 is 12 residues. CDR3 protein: CSAVDKNEKLFF. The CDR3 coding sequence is TGCAGTGCCGTAGACAAAAATGAAAAACTGTTTTTT.

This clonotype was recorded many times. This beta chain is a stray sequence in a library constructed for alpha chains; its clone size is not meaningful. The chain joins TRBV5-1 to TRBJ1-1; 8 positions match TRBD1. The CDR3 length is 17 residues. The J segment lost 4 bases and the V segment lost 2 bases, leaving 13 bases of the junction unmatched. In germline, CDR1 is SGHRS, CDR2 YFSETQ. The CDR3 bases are TGCGCCAGCAGCTTTGGGTGGGCAGGGGGCAGCGTCACTGAAGCTTTCTTT. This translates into CASSFGWAGGSVTEAFF.

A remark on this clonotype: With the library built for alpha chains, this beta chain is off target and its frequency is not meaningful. This CDR3 is CASSLRDPGGETQYF. The CDR3 coding sequence is TGTGCCAGCAGTTTGCGGGATCCGGGGGGAGAGACCCAGTACTTC. The chain links TRBV12-3 or TRBV12-4 to TRBJ2-5; 7 bases are shared with TRBD2. The CDR3 runs 15 residues. Trimming cost V 3 bases and J 4 bases; bases outside gene matches: 8.

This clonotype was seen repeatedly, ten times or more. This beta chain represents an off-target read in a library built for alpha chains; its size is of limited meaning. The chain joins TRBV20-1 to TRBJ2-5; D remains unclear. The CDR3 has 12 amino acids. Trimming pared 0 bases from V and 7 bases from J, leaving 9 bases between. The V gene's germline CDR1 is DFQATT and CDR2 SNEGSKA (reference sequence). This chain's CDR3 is CSARDQHGTQYF. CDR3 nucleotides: TGCAGTGCTAGAGATCAGCATGGGACCCAGTACTTC.

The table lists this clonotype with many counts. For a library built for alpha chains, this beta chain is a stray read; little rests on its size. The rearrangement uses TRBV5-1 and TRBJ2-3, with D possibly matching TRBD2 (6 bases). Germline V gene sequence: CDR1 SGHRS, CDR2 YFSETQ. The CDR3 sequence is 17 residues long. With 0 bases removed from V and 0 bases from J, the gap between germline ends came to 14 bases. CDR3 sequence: CASSLAPGGASTDTQYF. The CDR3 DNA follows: TGCGCCAGCAGCTTGGCCCCCGGAGGGGCTAGCACAGATACGCAGTATTTT.

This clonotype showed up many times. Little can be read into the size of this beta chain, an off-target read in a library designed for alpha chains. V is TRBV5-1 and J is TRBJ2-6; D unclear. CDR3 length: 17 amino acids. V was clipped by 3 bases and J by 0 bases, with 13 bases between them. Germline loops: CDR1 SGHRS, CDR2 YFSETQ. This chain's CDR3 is CASSYTTTASGANVLTF. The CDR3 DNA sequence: TGCGCCAGCAGCTATACCACAACAGCCTCTGGGGCCAACGTCCTGACTTTC.

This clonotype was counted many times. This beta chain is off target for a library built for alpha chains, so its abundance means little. CDR3 residues: CASSSGSGQETQYF. DNA of the CDR3: TGTGCCAGCAGTTCAGGGTCGGGACAAGAGACCCAGTACTTC. V is TRBV28 and J is TRBJ2-5; the D gene could be TRBD1 or TRBD2 (5 bases each). Germline assignment: CDR1 MDHEN and CDR2 SYDVKM. Trimming left V 4 bases short and J 2 bases short, with 11 bases between. The CDR3 covers 14 residues.

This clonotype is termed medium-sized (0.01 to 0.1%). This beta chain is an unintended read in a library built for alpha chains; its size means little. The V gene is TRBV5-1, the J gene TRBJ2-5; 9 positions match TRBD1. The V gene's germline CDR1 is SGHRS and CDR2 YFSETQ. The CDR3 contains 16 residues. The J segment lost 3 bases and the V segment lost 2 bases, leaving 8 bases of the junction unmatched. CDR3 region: CASSLGGTGYEETQYF. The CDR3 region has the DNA TGCGCCAGCAGCTTAGGAGGGACAGGGTACGAAGAGACCCAGTACTTC.

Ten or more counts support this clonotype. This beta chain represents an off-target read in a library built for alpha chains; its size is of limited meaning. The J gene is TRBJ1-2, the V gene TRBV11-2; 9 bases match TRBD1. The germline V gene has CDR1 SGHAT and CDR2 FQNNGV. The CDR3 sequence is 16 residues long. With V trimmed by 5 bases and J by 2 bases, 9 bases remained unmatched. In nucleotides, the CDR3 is TGTGCCAGCAGCCCAACTCCTGGACAGGGGAACTATGGCTACACCTTC. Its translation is CASSPTPGQGNYGYTF.

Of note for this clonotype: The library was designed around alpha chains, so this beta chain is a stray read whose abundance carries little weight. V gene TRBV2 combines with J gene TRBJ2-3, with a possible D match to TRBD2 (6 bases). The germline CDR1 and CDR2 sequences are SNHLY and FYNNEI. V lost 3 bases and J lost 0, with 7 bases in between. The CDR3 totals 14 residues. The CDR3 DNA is TGTGCCAGCAGTGAGGGACTGAGCACAGATACGCAGTATTTT. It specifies CASSEGLSTDTQYF. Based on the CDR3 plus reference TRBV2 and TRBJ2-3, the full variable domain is EPEVTQTPSHQVTQMGQEVILRCVPISNHLYFYWYRQILGQKVEFLVSFYNNEISEKSEIFDDQFSVERPDGSNFTLKIRSTKLEDSAMYFCASSEGLSTDTQYFGPGTRLTVL.